This passage covers 11 T cell receptor beta chains from one sample sequenced in a study of human T cells and chemical hapten exposure. Time point specified: pre-sensitization, week 0. Noted treatment: therapeutic diphenylcyclopropenone sensitization with weekly scalp DPC. From the RACE reads, TCRdb called clonotypes with MiXCR, one entry per CDR3 protein. Of more than 150,000 distinct CDR3 sequences listed, nearly 30% are singletons. The sample in question was whole blood, obtained in connection with sensitization to the hapten diphenylcyclopropenone (DPC). The receptors were sampled from a woman aged 30 to 39 with alopecia areata. Some clones in this sample may be carry-over from other donors' samples.

The table lists this clonotype with a few counts. The chain links TRBV9 to TRBJ2-3, with D unresolved. Deletions cut 2 bases from V and 2 bases from J, with 9 bases between. This CDR3 comprises 14 residues. CDR1 and CDR2 from the germline V gene are SGDLS and YYNGEE. In DNA, the CDR3 is TGTGCCAGCAGCGTCGGACGGAACACAGATACGCAGTATTTT. It encodes CASSVGRNTDTQYF. Full variable domain (rest looked up from reference TRBV9 and TRBJ2-3): DSGVTQTPKHLITATGQRVTLRCSPRSGDLSVYWYQQSLDQGLQFLIQYYNGEERAKGNILERFSAQQFPDLHSELNLSSLELGDSALYFCASSVGRNTDTQYFGPGTRLTVL.

The chain has TRBV29-1 and TRBJ1-2; TRBD1 matches 9 bases. The CDR3 loop spans 15 amino acids. The V gene's germline CDR1 is SQVTM and CDR2 ANQGSEA. J was trimmed by 3 bases and V by 4 bases; bases with no gene match: 9. For the CDR3, the DNA is TGCAGCGTTGGGGGGGGGACAGGGAGAGACTATGGCTACACCTTC. Translation: CSVGGGTGRDYGYTF. Combining the CDR3 with reference TRBV29-1 and TRBJ1-2 gives the whole variable domain SAVISQKPSRDICQRGTSLTIQCQVDSQVTMMFWYRQQPGQSLTLIATANQGSEATYESGFVIDKFPISRPNLTFSTLTVSNMSPEDSSIYLCSVGGGTGRDYGYTFGSGTRLTVV.

The chain is built from TRBV24-1 and TRBJ2-1; 8 nucleotides agree with TRBD1. Germline V CDR1 and CDR2: KGHDR, SFDVKD. J gave up 10 bases and V 4 bases, and 14 bases lay outside the gene matches. The CDR3 extends over 16 amino acids. The CDR3 bases are TGTGCCACCAGTGACCAGGGACAGGTAGAAGATCGGGAGCAGTTCTTC. Its translation: CATSDQGQVEDREQFF.

J is TRBJ2-5 and V is TRBV3-1; D is unclear. Looked up from germline, CDR1 is LGHDT and CDR2 is YNNKEL (reference sequence). The CDR3 runs 15 residues. V lost 4 bases and J lost 0, with 12 bases in between. The CDR3, as DNA: TGTGCCAGCAGCCGCCCTAGTTTGTACCAAGAGACCCAGTACTTC. Its translation: CASSRPSLYQETQYF.

This chain joins TRBV9 and TRBJ2-7; 10 positions agree with TRBD1. V shed 3 bases and J 7 bases; nucleotides not matched to a gene: 13. The CDR3 is 16 residues long. The germline V gene has CDR1 SGDLS and CDR2 YYNGEE. The CDR3 sequence: CASSAGAGTGAREQYF. CDR3 sequence (DNA): TGTGCCAGCAGCGCGGGGGCCGGGACAGGGGCCCGAGAGCAGTACTTC.

The chain uses TRBV2 and TRBJ1-1; no reliable D call. V lost 7 bases and J 0 bases, leaving 12 bases between the germline ends. The germline V gene encodes CDR1 SNHLY and CDR2 FYNNEI. The CDR3 has 14 residues. The CDR3 sequence: CASKGLGMNTEAFF. The CDR3, as DNA: TGTGCCAGCAAGGGCTTGGGGATGAACACTGAAGCTTTCTTT.

The chain is built from TRBV9 and TRBJ2-3; TRBD1 or TRBD2 may be the D gene (6 bases each). Germline values: CDR1 SGDLS, CDR2 YYNGEE. V dropped 7 bases and J dropped 4 bases, with 22 bases sitting between them. This CDR3 is built from 16 residues. The CDR3 sequence is CASGLNLGGGADTQYF. Here the CDR3 DNA reads TGTGCCAGCGGCCTAAACTTAGGGGGAGGCGCAGATACGCAGTATTTT. Variable domain in full (rest from reference TRBV9 and TRBJ2-3): DSGVTQTPKHLITATGQRVTLRCSPRSGDLSVYWYQQSLDQGLQFLIQYYNGEERAKGNILERFSAQQFPDLHSELNLSSLELGDSALYFCASGLNLGGGADTQYFGPGTRLTVL.

V gene TRBV4-1 combines with J gene TRBJ2-1; the match to TRBD1 covers 7 bases. The CDR3 contains 16 residues. V gave up 0 bases and J gave up 7 bases; unmatched junction bases: 9. The germline gives CDR1 MGHRA, CDR2 YSYEKL. The CDR3 DNA is TGCGCCAGCAGCCAAGAATGGACAGGCCACGGGAATGAGCAGTTCTTC. Its translation is CASSQEWTGHGNEQFF.

This clonotype showed up just a few times. The J gene is TRBJ1-2, the V gene TRBV7-2; D gene uncertain. CDR3 length: 12 amino acids. Trimming took off 4 bases at V and 7 bases at J, with 10 bases between the two ends. CDR1 SGHTA and CDR2 FQGNSA come from the germline V gene. The CDR3 sequence is CASSSPAAGYTF. The CDR3 DNA sequence: TGTGCCAGCAGCTCCCCCGCGGCTGGCTACACCTTC.

The V gene is TRBV29-1, the J gene TRBJ2-5, with D maybe TRBD2 (6 bases). The germline V and J ends were trimmed by 2 bases and 1 base, with 8 bases remaining between them. The CDR3 covers 13 residues. CDR1 and CDR2 (germline): SQVTM, ANQGSEA. The CDR3 DNA follows: TGCAGCGTTGAACCCGGGGGCCAAGAGACCCAGTACTTC. This gives the protein CSVEPGGQETQYF.

The CDR3 loop is CASGSGNTGELFF. CDR3 sequence (DNA): TGTGCCAGCGGGAGTGGGAACACCGGGGAGCTGTTTTTT. This sequence joins TRBV28 and TRBJ2-2; D is possibly TRBD2 (5 bases). Looked up from germline, CDR1 is MDHEN and CDR2 is SYDVKM. The CDR3 has 13 amino acids. V was trimmed by 8 bases and J by 1 base, leaving 8 bases between them.